This TCR beta chain was profiled in a study of CD8 T cells in ankylosing spondylitis. Quantitative barcoded 5'-RACE was used to prepare TCR beta libraries. TCRdb reprocessed the 5' RACE reads via MiXCR and lists one record per CDR3 protein. The sample has 390,000 or so distinct CDR3 sequences, approximately 20% seen once. This clonotype was observed many times. Antigen: not known. Study-wide results and caveats: Relatively scarce in peripheral blood, disease-linked clones were CD8+. Roughly eight highly homologous variants made up a TCR beta motif that seemed to typify ankylosing spondylitis blood.

The CDR3 extends over 14 amino acids. Trimming shortened V by 7 bases and J by 8 bases, and 18 bases separated the two germline ends. This TCR came from a male donor with ankylosing spondylitis. The genes are TRBV12-3 or TRBV12-4 and TRBJ1-5; no definite D call. The sequencing input was blood, either unsorted or a sorted T cell fraction (not recorded which). CDR3 sequence reads: CASTPNQEGEPQHF. The CDR3 nucleotides read TGTGCCAGCACGCCGAATCAGGAGGGCGAGCCCCAGCATTTT.